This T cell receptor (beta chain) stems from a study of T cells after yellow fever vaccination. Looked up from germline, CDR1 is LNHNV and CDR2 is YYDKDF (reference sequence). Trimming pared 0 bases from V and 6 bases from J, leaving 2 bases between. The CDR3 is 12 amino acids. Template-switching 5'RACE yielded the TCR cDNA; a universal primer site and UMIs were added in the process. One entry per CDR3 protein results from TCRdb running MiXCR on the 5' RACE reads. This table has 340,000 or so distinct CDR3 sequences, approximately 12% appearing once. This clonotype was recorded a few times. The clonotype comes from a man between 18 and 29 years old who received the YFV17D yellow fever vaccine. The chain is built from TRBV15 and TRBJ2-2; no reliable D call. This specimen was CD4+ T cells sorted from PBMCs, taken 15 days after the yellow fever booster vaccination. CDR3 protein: CATSREPGELFF. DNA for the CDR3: TGTGCCACCAGCAGAGAACCCGGGGAGCTGTTTTTT.